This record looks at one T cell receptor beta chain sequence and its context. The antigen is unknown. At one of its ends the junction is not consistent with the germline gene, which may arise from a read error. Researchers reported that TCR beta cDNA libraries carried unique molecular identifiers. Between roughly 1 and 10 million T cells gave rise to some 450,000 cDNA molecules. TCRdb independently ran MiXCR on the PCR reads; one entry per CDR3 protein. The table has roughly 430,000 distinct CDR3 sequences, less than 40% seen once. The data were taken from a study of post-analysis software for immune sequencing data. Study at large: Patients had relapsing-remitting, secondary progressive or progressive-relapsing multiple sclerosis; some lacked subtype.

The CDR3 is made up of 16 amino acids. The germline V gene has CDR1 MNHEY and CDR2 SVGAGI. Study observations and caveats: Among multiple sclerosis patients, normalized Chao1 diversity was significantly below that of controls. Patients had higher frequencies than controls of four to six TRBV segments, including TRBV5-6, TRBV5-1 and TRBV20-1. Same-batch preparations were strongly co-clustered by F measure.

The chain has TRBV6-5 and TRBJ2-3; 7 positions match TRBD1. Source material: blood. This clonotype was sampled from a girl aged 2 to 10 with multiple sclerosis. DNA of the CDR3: TGTGCCAGCAGCCTGACAGGGAAGTTGCGCACAGATGCGCAGTATTTT. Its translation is CASSLTGKLRTDAQYF.